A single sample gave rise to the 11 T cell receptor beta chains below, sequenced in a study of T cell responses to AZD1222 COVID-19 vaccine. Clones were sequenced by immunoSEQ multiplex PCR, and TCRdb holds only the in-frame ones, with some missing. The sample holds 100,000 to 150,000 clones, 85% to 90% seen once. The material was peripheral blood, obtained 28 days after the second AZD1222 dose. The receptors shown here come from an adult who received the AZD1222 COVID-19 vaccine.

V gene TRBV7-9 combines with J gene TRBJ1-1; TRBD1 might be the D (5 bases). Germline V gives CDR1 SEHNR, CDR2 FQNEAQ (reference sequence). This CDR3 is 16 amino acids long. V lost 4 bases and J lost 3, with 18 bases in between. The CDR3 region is CASSYHPQGMDTEAFF. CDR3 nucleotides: TGTGCCAGCAGCTACCACCCCCAGGGTATGGACACTGAAGCTTTCTTT. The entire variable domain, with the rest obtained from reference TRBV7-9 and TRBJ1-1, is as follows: DTGVSQNPRHKITKRGQNVTFRCDPISEHNRLYWYRQTLGQGPEFLTYFQNEAQLEKSRLLSDRFSAERPKGSFSTLEIQRTEQGDSAMYLCASSYHPQGMDTEAFFGQGTRLTVV.

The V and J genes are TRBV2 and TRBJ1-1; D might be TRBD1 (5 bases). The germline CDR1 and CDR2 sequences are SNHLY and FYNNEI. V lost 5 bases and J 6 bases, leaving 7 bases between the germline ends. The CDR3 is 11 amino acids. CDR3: CASSWTPEAFF. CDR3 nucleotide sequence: TGTGCCAGCAGTTGGACACCTGAAGCTTTCTTT. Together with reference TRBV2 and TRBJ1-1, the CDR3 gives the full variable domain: EPEVTQTPSHQVTQMGQEVILRCVPISNHLYFYWYRQILGQKVEFLVSFYNNEISEKSEIFDDQFSVERPDGSNFTLKIRSTKLEDSAMYFCASSWTPEAFFGQGTRLTVV.

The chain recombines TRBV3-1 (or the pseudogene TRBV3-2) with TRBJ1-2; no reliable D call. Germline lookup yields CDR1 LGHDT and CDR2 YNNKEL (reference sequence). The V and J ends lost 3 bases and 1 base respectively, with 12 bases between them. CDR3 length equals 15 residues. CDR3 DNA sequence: TGTGCCAGCAGCCACGGACTGAATTATAACTATGGCTACACCTTC. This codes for CASSHGLNYNYGYTF.

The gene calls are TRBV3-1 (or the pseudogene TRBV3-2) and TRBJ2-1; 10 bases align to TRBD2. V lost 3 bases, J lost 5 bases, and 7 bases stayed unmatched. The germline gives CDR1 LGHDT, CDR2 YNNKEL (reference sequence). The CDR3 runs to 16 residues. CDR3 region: CASSHGLAGGDNEQFF. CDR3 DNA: TGTGCCAGCAGCCACGGGTTAGCGGGAGGTGACAATGAGCAGTTCTTC.

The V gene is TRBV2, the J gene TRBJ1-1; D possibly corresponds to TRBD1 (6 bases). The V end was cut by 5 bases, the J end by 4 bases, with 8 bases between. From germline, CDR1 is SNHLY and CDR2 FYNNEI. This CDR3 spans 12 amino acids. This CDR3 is CASSRDTTEAFF. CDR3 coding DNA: TGTGCCAGCAGTAGGGACACCACTGAAGCTTTCTTT. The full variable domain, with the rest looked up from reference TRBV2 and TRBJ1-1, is EPEVTQTPSHQVTQMGQEVILRCVPISNHLYFYWYRQILGQKVEFLVSFYNNEISEKSEIFDDQFSVERPDGSNFTLKIRSTKLEDSAMYFCASSRDTTEAFFGQGTRLTVV.

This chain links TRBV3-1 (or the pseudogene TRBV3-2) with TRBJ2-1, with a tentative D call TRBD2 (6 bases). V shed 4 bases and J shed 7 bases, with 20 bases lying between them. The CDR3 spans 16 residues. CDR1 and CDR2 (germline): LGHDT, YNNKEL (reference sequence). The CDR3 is CASSRSNREIGNEQFF. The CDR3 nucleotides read TGTGCCAGCAGCCGATCCAACCGGGAGATAGGGAATGAGCAGTTCTTC.

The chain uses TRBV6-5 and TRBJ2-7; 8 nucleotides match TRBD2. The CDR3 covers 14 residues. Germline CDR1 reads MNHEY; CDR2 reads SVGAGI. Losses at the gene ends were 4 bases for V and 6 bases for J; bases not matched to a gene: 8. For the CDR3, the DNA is TGTGCCAGCAGTTCCATTGGGACTAGTCTCGAGCAGTACTTC. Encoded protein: CASSSIGTSLEQYF.

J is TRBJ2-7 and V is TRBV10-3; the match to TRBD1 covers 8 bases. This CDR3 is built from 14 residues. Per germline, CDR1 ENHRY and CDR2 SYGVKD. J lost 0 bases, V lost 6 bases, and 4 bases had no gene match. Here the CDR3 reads CAIRADRDSYEQYF. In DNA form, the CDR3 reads TGTGCCATCAGAGCGGACAGGGACTCCTACGAGCAGTACTTC.

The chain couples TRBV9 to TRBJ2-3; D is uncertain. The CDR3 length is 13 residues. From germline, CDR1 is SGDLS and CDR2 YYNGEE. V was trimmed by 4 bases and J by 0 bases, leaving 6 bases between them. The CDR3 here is CASSPFSTDTQYF. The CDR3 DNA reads TGTGCCAGCAGCCCTTTCAGCACAGATACGCAGTATTTT. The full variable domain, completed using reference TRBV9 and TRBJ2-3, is DSGVTQTPKHLITATGQRVTLRCSPRSGDLSVYWYQQSLDQGLQFLIQYYNGEERAKGNILERFSAQQFPDLHSELNLSSLELGDSALYFCASSPFSTDTQYFGPGTRLTVL.

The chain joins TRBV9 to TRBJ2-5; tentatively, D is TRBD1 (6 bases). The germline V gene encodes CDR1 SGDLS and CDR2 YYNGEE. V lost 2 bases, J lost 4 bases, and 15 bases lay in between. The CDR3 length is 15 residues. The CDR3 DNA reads TGTGCCAGCAGCGTTGGGGATGGGGGCAGAGAGACCCAGTACTTC. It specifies CASSVGDGGRETQYF.

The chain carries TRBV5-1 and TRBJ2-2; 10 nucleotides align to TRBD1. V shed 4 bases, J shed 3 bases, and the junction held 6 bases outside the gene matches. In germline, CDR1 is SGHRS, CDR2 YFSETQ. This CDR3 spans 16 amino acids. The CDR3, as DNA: TGCGCCAGCAGCATCTCCGGGACAGGGGACACCGGGGAGCTGTTTTTT. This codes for CASSISGTGDTGELFF. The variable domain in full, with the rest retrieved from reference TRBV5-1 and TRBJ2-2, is KAGVTQTPRYLIKTRGQQVTLSCSPISGHRSVSWYQQTPGQGLQFLFEYFSETQRNKGNFPGRFSGRQFSNSRSEMNVSTLELGDSALYLCASSISGTGDTGELFFGEGSRLTVL.